This T cell receptor (beta chain) was found in a study of shared clonotypes between healthy human individuals. Study summary: Plates per donor: three CD4 naive, three CD4 memory, two CD8 naive, one CD8 memory.

A word on this clone: What it binds is unknown.

The study, taken as a whole, reports: Generally, naive subsets (rather than memory subsets) showed larger estimated richness. Sampling was confined to blood; repertoires within tissues likely differ.

CDR1 SGHDN and CDR2 FVKESK come from the germline V gene. The ends were cut back, 1 base at V and 0 bases at J, with 10 bases in the middle. The CDR3 sequence is 15 residues long. At deep level, the assay was performed. Generated by immunoSEQ multiplex PCR, the TCRdb table keeps only in-frame clones and is missing some. The data show some 1.5 million clones, around 98% seen once. Specimen: naive CD4+ T cells sorted from blood. Subset in this sample: CD45RA+ positively selected. This clonotype was sampled from a young man in good health. The chain links TRBV14 to TRBJ2-7; the D is unclear. The CDR3 sequence: CASSQVAFSSYEQYF. CDR3 coding DNA: TGTGCCAGCAGCCAAGTTGCGTTCAGCTCCTACGAGCAGTACTTC.